Shown below are 8 T cell receptor beta chains from a single sample sequenced in a study of immune evolution from preneoplasia to lung adenocarcinoma. TCRdb keeps only in-frame clones here, not all; method: immunoSEQ multiplex PCR. The table has more than 6,500 clones, 70% to 85% seen once; the top ten hold about 9.2%. The sequencing input was FFPE minimally invasive lung adenocarcinoma tissue. These receptors originate from a donor aged 70 or over with lung adenocarcinoma.

The chain carries TRBV5-1 and TRBJ2-3; 8 positions agree with TRBD1. The CDR3 runs 15 residues. Germline trimming cut 0 bases from V and 2 bases from J; bases unmatched to any gene: 2. CDR1 is SGHRS and CDR2 is YFSETQ in the germline V gene. The CDR3: CASSLGTGHTDTQYF. The CDR3 DNA reads TGCGCCAGCAGCTTGGGGACAGGGCACACAGATACGCAGTATTTT. Full variable domain (missing parts from reference TRBV5-1 and TRBJ2-3): KAGVTQTPRYLIKTRGQQVTLSCSPISGHRSVSWYQQTPGQGLQFLFEYFSETQRNKGNFPGRFSGRQFSNSRSEMNVSTLELGDSALYLCASSLGTGHTDTQYFGPGTRLTVL.

Regarding this clone: The same CDR3 is also encoded by other DNA sequences in this sample. The rearrangement links TRBV7-9 to TRBJ2-1; 9 bases fit TRBD2. CDR3 length equals 19 residues. Germline loops: CDR1 SEHNR, CDR2 FQNEAQ (reference sequence). V trimming: 2 bases; J trimming: 4 bases; junction bases outside the gene matches: 15. Here the CDR3 DNA reads TGTGCCAGCAGCTTATATGGGGGCGGGAGGGCCCCAACTTACAATGAGCAGTTCTTC. As protein: CASSLYGGGRAPTYNEQFF.

The chain combines TRBV5-1 with TRBJ2-3, with 10 positions matching TRBD2. The CDR3 contains 17 residues. The V and J ends lost 4 bases and 2 bases, in that order; junction bases with no gene match: 10. Germline CDR1 is SGHRS and CDR2 is YFSETQ. Here the CDR3 DNA reads TGCGCCAGCAGCGGCGGGGTAGCGGGAGGTAACACAGATACGCAGTATTTT. Translation: CASSGGVAGGNTDTQYF.

This clone appeared a single time. The V gene is TRBV5-1, the J gene TRBJ2-3; 7 bases fit TRBD2. The CDR3 covers 16 residues. After removal of 3 bases from V and 1 base from J, the junction contained 8 bases not matched to a gene. From germline, CDR1 is SGHRS and CDR2 YFSETQ. The CDR3 loop reads CASSSYSSGRTDTQYF. The CDR3 nucleotides read TGCGCCAGCAGCTCGTACTCTAGCGGACGCACAGATACGCAGTATTTT.

The genes are TRBV6-6 and TRBJ2-2; TRBD2 matches 7 bases. Germline CDR1 and CDR2: MNHNY and SVGAGI (reference sequence). The CDR3 loop spans 13 amino acids. V was clipped by 6 bases and J by 5 bases; unmatched bases: 3. CDR3 sequence (DNA): TGTGCCAGCAGAACGGGGGGAACCGGGGAGCTGTTTTTT. This sequence encodes CASRTGGTGELFF.

The chain combines TRBV2 with TRBJ2-1; D is tentatively TRBD1 or TRBD2 (6 bases each). Trimming removed 3 bases from V and 1 base from J, with 10 bases in between. Germline V gene data show CDR1 as SNHLY and CDR2 as FYNNEI. The CDR3 totals 15 residues. CDR3 sequence reads: CASSDWGASYNEQFF. In DNA, the CDR3 is TGTGCCAGCAGTGATTGGGGGGCGTCCTACAATGAGCAGTTCTTC.

The chain recombines TRBV10-3 with TRBJ1-2, with 9 bases lining up with TRBD1. Germline values: CDR1 ENHRY, CDR2 SYGVKD. Trimming took 0 bases from V and 6 from J; bases not matched to a gene: 8. The CDR3 has 16 amino acids. The CDR3 loop reads CAISESGTGTRNGYTF. As DNA, the CDR3 is TGTGCCATCAGTGAGTCTGGGACAGGGACTAGGAATGGCTACACCTTC.

CDR3 nucleotides: TGTGCCAGCAGCTTAGCGGTATTCACAGATACGCAGTATTTT. This gives the protein CASSLAVFTDTQYF. This rearrangement joins TRBV7-2 to TRBJ2-3; the D is unclear. The CDR3 extends over 14 amino acids. CDR1 is SGHTA and CDR2 is FQGNSA in the germline V gene. Trimming stripped 0 bases from V and 2 bases from J, with 6 bases between.